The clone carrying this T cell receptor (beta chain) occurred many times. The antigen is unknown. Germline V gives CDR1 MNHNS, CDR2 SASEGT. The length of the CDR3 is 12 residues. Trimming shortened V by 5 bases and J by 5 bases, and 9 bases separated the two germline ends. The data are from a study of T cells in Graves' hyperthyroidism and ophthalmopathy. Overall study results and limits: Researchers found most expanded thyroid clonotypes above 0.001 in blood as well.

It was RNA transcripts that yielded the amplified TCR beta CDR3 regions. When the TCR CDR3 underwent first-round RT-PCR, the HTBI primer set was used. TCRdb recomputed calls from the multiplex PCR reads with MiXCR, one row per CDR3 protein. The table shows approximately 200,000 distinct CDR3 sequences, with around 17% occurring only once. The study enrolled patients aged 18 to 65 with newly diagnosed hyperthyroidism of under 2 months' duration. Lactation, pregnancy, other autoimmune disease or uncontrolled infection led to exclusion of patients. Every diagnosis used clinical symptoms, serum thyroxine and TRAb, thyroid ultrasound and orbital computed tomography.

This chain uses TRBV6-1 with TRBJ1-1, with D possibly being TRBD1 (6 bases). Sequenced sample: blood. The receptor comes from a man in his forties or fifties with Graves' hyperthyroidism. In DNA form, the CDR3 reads TGTGCCAGCAGTCACAGGGAGACTGAAGCTTTCTTT. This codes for CASSHRETEAFF.